This T cell receptor beta chain was captured in a study of T cells in Graves' hyperthyroidism and ophthalmopathy (dated by TCRdb to between 2017 and 2020). With regard to the full study: Peripheral blood was collected at initial diagnosis, before any treatment. In addition, the study compared T-cell repertoires in thyroid tissue and in blood from six Graves' hyperthyroidism patients. The paper describes TCR Vbeta CDR3 sequencing of around 130 peripheral blood samples, made up of 43 ophthalmopathy patients, approximately 76 hyperthyroidism patients and roughly 17 progressor patients. The 100 or so discovery patients were divided at random into training and test sets in a 7:3 ratio. To identify distinguishing TCR V-J signatures, a discovery cohort of around 100 patients was used, comprising 43 with Graves' ophthalmopathy and 55 to 65 with stable Graves' hyperthyroidism. After blood sampling, hyperthyroidism patients were treated with methimazole at a starting dose of 30 mg daily, and ophthalmopathy patients were treated with high-dose intravenous methylprednisolone. Prospective prediction of ophthalmopathy was tested in an independent validation cohort consisting of 18 to 20 hyperthyroidism patients and more than 15 patients who later progressed to ophthalmopathy.

Hyperthyroidism patients were aged 18 to 65 years and newly diagnosed, with disease duration of less than 2 months. Exclusion was applied to patients with uncontrolled infections, other autoimmune diseases, pregnancy or lactation. Clinical symptoms, serum thyroxine and TRAb, thyroid ultrasound, and orbital computed tomography formed the basis for the diagnoses. Blood from progressor patients was collected at the time of first diagnosis with hyperthyroidism, before any ophthalmopathy symptoms had appeared. PBMCs were isolated from 7.5 to 10 ml of fresh peripheral blood by Ficoll-Paque density gradient centrifugation. Progressor patients were initially diagnosed with Graves' hyperthyroidism and developed ophthalmopathy during follow-up. Total RNA was extracted using Trizol reagent, and RNA quality was assessed on an Agilent 2100 Bioanalyzer. TCR beta CDR3 regions were amplified from RNA transcripts. For the first round of RT-PCR on the TCR CDR3, the HTBI primer set was used together with the Qiagen OneStep RT-PCR kit. The libraries were constructed in a second round of multiplex PCR and then size-selected and purified. Libraries were sequenced paired-end with 100 bp reads on an Illumina HiSeq2000. As for the original processing: SOAPnuke was used to process the raw data, throwing out any read that contained adapters or uncalled bases, had a mean Phred below 15, or lacked an exact constant-primer or identifier match. High-quality paired reads were merged with COPE v1.2.5, and unique nucleotide sequences were defined as clonotypes. MiTCR v1.1 was used to align the clonotypes against IMGT TRBV, TRBD and TRBJ reference segments. The analysis included only V-J combinations with a frequency above 0.0001, which together covered 98% to 99.2% of the repertoires. A TCS score was defined as the ratio between F50 (clonal expansion) and ExV (chaos), using BLOSUM62-based TCRdist between CDR3 peptides within each V-J. Welch's t-statistics and random forest reduced roughly 500 V-J features to fewer than 15, which were used in a naive Bayes classifier (R e1071). Clones were called with MiXCR by TCRdb after fastp trimmed the public reads at Q25, and only in-frame beta chains were retained. Merged by CDR3 protein, the rows form single entries marked with the most common genes and DNA. In this record, the V and J calls reflect TCRdb's handling and not the investigators' own analysis. For this sample there are about 380,000 distinct CDR3 sequences; 13% appear just once. The ten largest account for around 21% of the sample.

From the cysteine through the phenylalanine, the CDR3 covers 14 amino acids. This entry keeps only the CDR3 DNA: 42 bases, framed from base 1. Sequences SGDLS (CDR1) and YYNGEE (CDR2) are obtained from the germline V gene. The V and J ends are trimmed by 0 bases and 2 bases, leaving 7 bases between them. Regarding this clonotype: Its target antigen remains unknown. No per-base quality is available; no much larger clone lies one base away.

Paper-wide results and their limitations: Most expanded thyroid clonotypes (frequency above 0.001) were also found in blood, which suggests that blood repertoires may mirror thyroid immune responses. In validation, the model predicted progression to ophthalmopathy a median of 6.5 months before onset, with over 60% sensitivity and roughly 72% specificity. Ophthalmopathy was separated from stable hyperthyroidism by a 13 V-J signature model, with 85% to 90% sensitivity and about 84% specificity obtained in cross-validation and 80%/75% obtained in testing. No statistical method was used to fix the sample size in advance, and group allocation was not hidden from the investigators.

Specimen: blood. The receptor was derived from a man aged 25 to 40 with Graves' hyperthyroidism that later progressed to Graves' ophthalmopathy. Recombination joined TRBV9 with TRBJ2-3, with the D gene call left open. CDR3 reads: CASSVADHTDTQYF. The bases read TGTGCCAGCAGCGTAGCAGACCACACAGATACGCAGTATTTT.